The present T cell receptor (beta chain) was sequenced within a study of shared clonotypes between healthy human individuals. Regarding the study as a whole: The study found 4.5% to 5% of naive CD4 clonotypes shared across a few donors.

This table comes from immunoSEQ multiplex PCR, and its TCRdb copy is limited to in-frame clones, with some not included. The sample contains 1.4 million or so clones, about 98.5% of which appear only once. As for this clone: The antigen remains unidentified.

This CDR3 has 18 residues. Germline loops: CDR1 SGHRS, CDR2 YFSETQ. V dropped 3 bases and J dropped 2 bases, with 23 bases sitting between them. The study enrolled healthy HIV-negative adults without recent acute infections or vaccinations as donors. The origin of this receptor is a man aged 25 to 45 in good health. Material for sequencing was naive CD4+ T cells sorted from blood. Subset: CD45RA+ positively selected. The chain combines TRBV5-1 with TRBJ1-2; D is possibly TRBD1 (5 bases). In nucleotides, the CDR3 is TGCGCCAGCAGCTCGAGACAGTTGGGATGGGTGTTAAACTATGGCTACACCTTC. Its translation is CASSSRQLGWVLNYGYTF.